Below are 4 T cell receptor beta chains sequenced from a single sample in a study of cytotoxic CD8 clonotypes in ibrutinib-treated CLL. Profiling relied on immunoSEQ multiplex PCR, and the TCRdb table lists in-frame clones only, not all of them. The sample includes about 150,000 clones, about 80% seen only once; the top ten take 5.1%. Sample: PBMCs, taken after 24 months of ibrutinib treatment. These receptors all come from a human donor with chronic lymphocytic leukemia.

This clone was detected once. The chain carries TRBV28 and TRBJ2-1; D may be TRBD2 (7 bases). Germline V gene data show CDR1 as MDHEN and CDR2 as SYDVKM. V lost 8 bases, J lost 4 bases, and 15 bases lay in between. The CDR3 has 14 amino acids. Here the CDR3 DNA reads TGTGCCAGCCGAGGGGGGGCGCGGTACAATGAGCAGTTCTTC. Translated, it gives CASRGGARYNEQFF.

The chain has TRBV7-3 and TRBJ2-5, with 9 bases identical to TRBD2. Germline CDR1 is SGHTA and CDR2 is FQGTGA. This CDR3 is 22 amino acids long. J lost 0 bases, V lost 5 bases, and 25 bases had no gene match. CDR3 sequence: CASSPAGGPAGGPTYDQETQYF. As DNA, the CDR3 is TGTGCCAGCAGCCCCGCGGGGGGGCCAGCGGGGGGCCCAACGTACGACCAAGAGACCCAGTACTTC.

This clone was seen a single time. The chain recombines TRBV7-2 with TRBJ2-7, with 7 positions matching TRBD1. Germline loops: CDR1 SGHTA, CDR2 FQGNSA. V dropped 6 bases and J dropped 4; count of bases not matched to a gene: 12. The CDR3 loop spans 15 amino acids. The CDR3 DNA reads TGTGCCAGCAGTCCCCCCCGGGACAGACCATACGAGCAGTACTTC. Its translation: CASSPPRDRPYEQYF. The complete variable domain, with remaining parts taken from reference TRBV7-2 and TRBJ2-7, reads GAGVSQSPSNKVTEKGKDVELRCDPISGHTALYWYRQSLGQGLEFLIYFQGNSAPDKSGLPSDRFSAERTGGSVSTLTIQRTQQEDSAVYLCASSPPRDRPYEQYFGPGTRLTVT.

This chain uses TRBV18 with TRBJ2-2; D is unclear. This CDR3 has 16 residues. Germline V gene data show CDR1 as KGHSH and CDR2 as LQKENI. V lost 6 bases and J 0 bases, leaving 14 bases between the germline ends. Here the CDR3 reads CASSPQTPANTGELFF. For the CDR3, the DNA is TGTGCCAGCTCCCCCCAGACACCAGCGAACACCGGGGAGCTGTTTTTT.